Listed here is a single T cell receptor beta chain. Its cognate antigen is unknown. CDR1 SGHTS and CDR2 YDEGEE come from the germline V gene. The CDR3 has 16 amino acids. J gave up 3 bases and V 0 bases, and 2 bases lay outside the gene matches. Profiling relied on immunoSEQ multiplex PCR, and the TCRdb table lists in-frame clones only, not all of them. The sample records roughly 130,000 clones, approximately 86% being singletons. The sample originates from a study of T cell responses to AZD1222 COVID-19 vaccine. Overall study findings and caveats: Females outnumbered males among donors, who were mostly white British; clonal diversity was possibly underestimated.

The material was peripheral blood, obtained on day 0 of AZD1222 vaccination. The chain has TRBV5-8 and TRBJ2-2; 10 bases match TRBD2. The receptor was isolated from an adult in good health. CDR3 protein: CASSLELAGYTGELFF. DNA for the CDR3: TGTGCCAGCAGCTTGGAACTAGCGGGATACACCGGGGAGCTGTTTTTT.